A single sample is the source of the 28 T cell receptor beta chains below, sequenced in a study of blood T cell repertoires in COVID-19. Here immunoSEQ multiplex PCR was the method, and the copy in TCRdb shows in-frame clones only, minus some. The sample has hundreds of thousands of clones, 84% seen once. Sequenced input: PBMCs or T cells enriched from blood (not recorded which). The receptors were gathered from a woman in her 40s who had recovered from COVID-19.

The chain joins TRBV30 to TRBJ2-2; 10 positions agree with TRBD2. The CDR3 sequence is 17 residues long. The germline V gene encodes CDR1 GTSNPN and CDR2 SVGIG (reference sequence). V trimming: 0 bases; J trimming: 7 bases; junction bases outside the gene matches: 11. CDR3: CAWSVRLAGAPGGELFF. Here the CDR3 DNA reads TGTGCCTGGAGTGTGAGGCTAGCGGGGGCCCCGGGCGGGGAGCTGTTTTTT.

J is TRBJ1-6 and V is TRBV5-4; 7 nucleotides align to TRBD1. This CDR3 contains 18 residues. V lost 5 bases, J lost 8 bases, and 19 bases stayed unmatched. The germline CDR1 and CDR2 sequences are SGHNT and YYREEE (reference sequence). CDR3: CASSYRDSSFGLDSPLHF. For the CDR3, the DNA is TGTGCCAGCAGTTACCGGGACAGCAGCTTTGGGTTGGATTCACCCCTCCACTTT. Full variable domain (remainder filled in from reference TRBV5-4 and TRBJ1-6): ETGVTQSPTHLIKTRGQQVTLRCSSQSGHNTVSWYQQALGQGPQFIFQYYREEENGRGNFPPRFSGLQFPNYSSELNVNALELDDSALYLCASSYRDSSFGLDSPLHFGNGTRLTVT.

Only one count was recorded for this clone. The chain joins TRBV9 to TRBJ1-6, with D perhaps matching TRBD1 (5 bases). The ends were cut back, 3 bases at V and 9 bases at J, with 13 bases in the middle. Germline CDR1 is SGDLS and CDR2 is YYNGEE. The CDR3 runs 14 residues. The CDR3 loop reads CASSATPGGSPLHF. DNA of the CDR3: TGTGCCAGCAGCGCGACCCCGGGGGGTTCACCCCTCCACTTT.

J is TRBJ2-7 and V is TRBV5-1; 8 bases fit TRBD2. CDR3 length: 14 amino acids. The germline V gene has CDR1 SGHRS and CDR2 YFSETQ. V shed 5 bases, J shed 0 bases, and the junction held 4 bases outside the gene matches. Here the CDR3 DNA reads TGCGCCAGCAGAATTAGCGGGACCTCCTACGAGCAGTACGTC. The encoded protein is CASRISGTSYEQYV.

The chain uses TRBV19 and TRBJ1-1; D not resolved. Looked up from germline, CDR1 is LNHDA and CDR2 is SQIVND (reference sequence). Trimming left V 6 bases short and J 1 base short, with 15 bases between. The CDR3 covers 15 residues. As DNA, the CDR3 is TGTGCCAGTAGCCCCTCGGGTCGGAGGAACACTGAAGCTTTCTTT. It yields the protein CASSPSGRRNTEAFF.

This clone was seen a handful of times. In nucleotides, the CDR3 is TGTGCCAGCAGCCAAGCCCAGGCCCAGTACTTC. It encodes CASSQAQAQYF. The V call is TRBV3-1 (or the pseudogene TRBV3-2), the J call TRBJ2-5; D unresolved. This CDR3 region has 11 residues. V was cut by 1 base and J by 9 bases, with 6 bases left in between. The germline gives CDR1 LGHDT, CDR2 YNNKEL (reference sequence).

The CDR3 nucleotides read TGTGCCAGCTCACCATCAGGGTTCAATGAGCAGTTCTTC. Amino acids: CASSPSGFNEQFF. V is TRBV18 and J is TRBJ2-1, with a weak D call TRBD1 (5 bases). There are 13 residues in the CDR3. Trimming pared 2 bases from V and 6 bases from J, leaving 8 bases between. Germline V CDR1 and CDR2: KGHSH, LQKENI.

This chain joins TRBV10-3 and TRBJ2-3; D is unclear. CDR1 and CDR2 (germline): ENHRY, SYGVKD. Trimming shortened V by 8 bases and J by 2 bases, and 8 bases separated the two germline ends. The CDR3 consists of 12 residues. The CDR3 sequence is CAIEDNTDTQYF. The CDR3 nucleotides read TGTGCCATCGAAGACAACACAGATACGCAGTATTTT.

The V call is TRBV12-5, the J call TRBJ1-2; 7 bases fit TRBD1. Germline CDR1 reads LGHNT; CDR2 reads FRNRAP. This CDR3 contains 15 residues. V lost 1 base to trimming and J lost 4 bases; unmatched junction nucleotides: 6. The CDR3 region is CASGLEGALGYGYTF. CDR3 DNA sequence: TGTGCTAGTGGTTTGGAGGGGGCGCTGGGCTATGGCTACACCTTC.

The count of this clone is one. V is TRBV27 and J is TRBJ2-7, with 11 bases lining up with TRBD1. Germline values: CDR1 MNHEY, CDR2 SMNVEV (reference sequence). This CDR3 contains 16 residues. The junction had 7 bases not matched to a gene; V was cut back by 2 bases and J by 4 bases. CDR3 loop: CASSLRWTGGKYEQYF. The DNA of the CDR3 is TGTGCCAGCAGTTTAAGGTGGACAGGGGGCAAGTACGAGCAGTACTTC.

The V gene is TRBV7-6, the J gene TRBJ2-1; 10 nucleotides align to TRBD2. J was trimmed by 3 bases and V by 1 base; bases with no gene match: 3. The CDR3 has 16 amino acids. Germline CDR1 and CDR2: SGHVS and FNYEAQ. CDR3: CASSLESSGSYNEQFF. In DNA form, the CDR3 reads TGTGCCAGCAGCTTAGAGTCTAGCGGGAGCTACAATGAGCAGTTCTTC.

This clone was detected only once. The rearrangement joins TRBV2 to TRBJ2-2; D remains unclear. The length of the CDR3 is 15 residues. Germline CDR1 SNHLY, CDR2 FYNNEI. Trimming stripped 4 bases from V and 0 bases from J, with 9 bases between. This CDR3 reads CASSGPIANTGELFF. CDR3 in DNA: TGTGCCAGCAGTGGTCCCATAGCGAACACCGGGGAGCTGTTTTTT.

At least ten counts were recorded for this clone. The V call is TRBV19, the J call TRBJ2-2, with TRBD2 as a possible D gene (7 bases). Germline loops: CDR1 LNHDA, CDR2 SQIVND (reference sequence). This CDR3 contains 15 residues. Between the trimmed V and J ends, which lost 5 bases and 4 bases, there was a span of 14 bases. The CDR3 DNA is TGTGCCAGTAGTGGACTAGGGGGAGGCACCGGGGAGCTGTTTTTT. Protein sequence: CASSGLGGGTGELFF. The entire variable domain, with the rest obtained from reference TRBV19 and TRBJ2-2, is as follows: DGGITQSPKYLFRKEGQNVTLSCEQNLNHDAMYWYRQDPGQGLRLIYYSQIVNDFQKGDIAEGYSVSREKKESFPLTVTSAQKNPTAFYLCASSGLGGGTGELFFGEGSRLTVL.

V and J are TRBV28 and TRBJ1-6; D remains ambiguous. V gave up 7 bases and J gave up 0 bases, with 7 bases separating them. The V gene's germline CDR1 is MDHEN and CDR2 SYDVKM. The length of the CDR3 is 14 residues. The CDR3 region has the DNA TGTGCCAGCACTATTCACTCCTATAATTCACCCCTCCACTTT. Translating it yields CASTIHSYNSPLHF.

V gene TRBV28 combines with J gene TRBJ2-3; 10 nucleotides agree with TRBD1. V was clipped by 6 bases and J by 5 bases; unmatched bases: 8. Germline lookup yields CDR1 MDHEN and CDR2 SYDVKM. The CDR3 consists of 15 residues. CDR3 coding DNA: TGTGCCAGCAGCCGGAGGACAGGGGGTGGAGATACGCAGTATTTT. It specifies CASSRRTGGGDTQYF.

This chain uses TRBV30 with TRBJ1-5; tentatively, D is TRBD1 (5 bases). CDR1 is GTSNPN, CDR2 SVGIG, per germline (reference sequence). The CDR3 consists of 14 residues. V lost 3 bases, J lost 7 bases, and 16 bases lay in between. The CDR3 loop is CAWRPRGGGQPQHF. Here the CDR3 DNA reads TGTGCCTGGAGACCGCGGGGGGGTGGGCAGCCCCAGCATTTT.

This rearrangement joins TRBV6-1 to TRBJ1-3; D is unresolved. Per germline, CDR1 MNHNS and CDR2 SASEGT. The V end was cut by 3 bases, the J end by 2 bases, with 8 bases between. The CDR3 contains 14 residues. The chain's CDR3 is CASSDALAGNTIYF. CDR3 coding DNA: TGTGCCAGCAGTGATGCGCTGGCTGGAAACACCATATATTTT.

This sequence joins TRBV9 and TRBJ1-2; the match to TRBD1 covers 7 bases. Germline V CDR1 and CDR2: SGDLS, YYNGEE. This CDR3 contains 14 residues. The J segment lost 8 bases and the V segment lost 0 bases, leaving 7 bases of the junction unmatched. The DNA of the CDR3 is TGTGCCAGCAGCGTAGCTATACAGGGGCAAGGCTACACCTTC. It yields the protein CASSVAIQGQGYTF.

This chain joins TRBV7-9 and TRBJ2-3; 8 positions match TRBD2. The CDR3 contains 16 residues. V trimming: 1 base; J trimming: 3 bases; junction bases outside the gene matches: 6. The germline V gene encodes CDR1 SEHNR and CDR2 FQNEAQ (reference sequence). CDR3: CASSLGASGPTDTQYF. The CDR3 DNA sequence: TGTGCCAGCAGCTTAGGGGCTAGCGGGCCGACAGATACGCAGTATTTT.

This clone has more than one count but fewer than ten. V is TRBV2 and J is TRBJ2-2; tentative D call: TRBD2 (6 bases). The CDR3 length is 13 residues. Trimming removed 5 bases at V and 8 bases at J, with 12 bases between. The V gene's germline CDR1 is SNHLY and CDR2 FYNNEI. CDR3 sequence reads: CASSLGTVGELFF. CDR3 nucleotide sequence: TGTGCCAGCAGTCTGGGGACTGTGGGGGAGCTGTTTTTT.

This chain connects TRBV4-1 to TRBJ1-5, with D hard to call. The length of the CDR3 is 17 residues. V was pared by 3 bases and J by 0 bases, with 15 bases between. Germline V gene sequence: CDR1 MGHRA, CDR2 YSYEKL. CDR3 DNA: TGCGCCAGCAGCCAGTTGGCAGGACTTTATAGCAATCAGCCCCAGCATTTT. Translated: CASSQLAGLYSNQPQHF.

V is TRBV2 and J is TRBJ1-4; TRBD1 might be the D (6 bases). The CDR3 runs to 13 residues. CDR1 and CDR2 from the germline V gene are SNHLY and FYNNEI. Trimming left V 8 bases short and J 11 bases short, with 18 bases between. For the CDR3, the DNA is TGTGCCAGCGGATACAGGGAGTCCGAGAAACTGTTTTTT. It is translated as CASGYRESEKLFF.

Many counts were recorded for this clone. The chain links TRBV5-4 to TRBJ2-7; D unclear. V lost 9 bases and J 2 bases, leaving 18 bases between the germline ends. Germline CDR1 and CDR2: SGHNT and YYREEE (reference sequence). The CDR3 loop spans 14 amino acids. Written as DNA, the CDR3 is TGTGCCACTCACGTCCGGTTCCGTACCTACGAGCAGTACTTC. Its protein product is CATHVRFRTYEQYF.

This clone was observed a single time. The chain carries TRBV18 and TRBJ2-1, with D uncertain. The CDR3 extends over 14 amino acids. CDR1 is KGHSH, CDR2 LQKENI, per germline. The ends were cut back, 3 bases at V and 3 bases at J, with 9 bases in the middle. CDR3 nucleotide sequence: TGTGCCAGCTCACCTTCCTCCAGCTACAATGAGCAGTTCTTC. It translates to CASSPSSSYNEQFF.

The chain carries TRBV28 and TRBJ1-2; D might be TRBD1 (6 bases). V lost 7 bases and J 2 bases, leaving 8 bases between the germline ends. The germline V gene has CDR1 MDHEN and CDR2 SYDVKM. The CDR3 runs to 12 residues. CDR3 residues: CASNGQNYGYTF. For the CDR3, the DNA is TGTGCCAGCAACGGACAGAACTATGGCTACACCTTC.

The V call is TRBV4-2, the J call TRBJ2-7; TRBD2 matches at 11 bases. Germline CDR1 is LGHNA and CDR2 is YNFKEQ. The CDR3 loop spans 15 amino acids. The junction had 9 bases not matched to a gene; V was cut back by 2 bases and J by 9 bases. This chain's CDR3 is CASSQPLAGVPLQYF. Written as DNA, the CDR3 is TGTGCCAGCAGCCAACCACTAGCGGGAGTGCCCTTGCAGTACTTC.

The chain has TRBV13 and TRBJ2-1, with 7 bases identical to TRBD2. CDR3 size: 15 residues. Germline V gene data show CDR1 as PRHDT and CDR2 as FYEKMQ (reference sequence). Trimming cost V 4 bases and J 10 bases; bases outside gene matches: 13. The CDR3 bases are TGTGCCAGCAGCTCACTCGGTAGCGGGCCCTCAGAGCAGTTCTTC. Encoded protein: CASSSLGSGPSEQFF.

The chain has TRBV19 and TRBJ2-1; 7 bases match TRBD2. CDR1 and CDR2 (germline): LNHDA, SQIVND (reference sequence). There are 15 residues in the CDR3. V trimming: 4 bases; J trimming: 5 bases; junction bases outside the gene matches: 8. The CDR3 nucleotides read TGTGCCAGTAGTAAGAACGGGAGGCTCCACAATGAGCAGTTCTTC. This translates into CASSKNGRLHNEQFF.